This section outlines one T cell receptor beta chain sequence together with its context. The entry originates in a study of blood T cell repertoires in COVID-19. Overall study context: Samples taken during acute and convalescent COVID-19 were collected in the United States, Italy and Spain. From T cells, B-cell-depleted T cells, or PBMCs came the material, which was cDNA or gDNA.

CDR3 length equals 15 residues. With 3 bases clipped from V and 3 bases from J, the junction kept 5 bases outside the gene matches. The V gene's germline CDR1 is LNHDA and CDR2 SQIVND (reference sequence). In the original analysis: Amplification of reference gene primers provided the estimated nucleated cell counts. This table comes from immunoSEQ multiplex PCR, and its TCRdb copy is limited to in-frame clones, with some not included. The D gene and trimming were derived from the DNA, and the V and J assignments and clone size from that table. The table lists about 210,000 clones, 70% to 85% of them singletons.

The sequence derives from a man aged 45 to 65 with active or convalescent COVID-19. Sequences were obtained from peripheral blood. V gene TRBV19 combines with J gene TRBJ2-5; TRBD2 aligns across 9 bases. The CDR3 DNA follows: TGTGCCAGTAGTATCGGGTTAGCGGGAGAAGAGACCCAGTACTTC. Translated, it gives CASSIGLAGEETQYF.